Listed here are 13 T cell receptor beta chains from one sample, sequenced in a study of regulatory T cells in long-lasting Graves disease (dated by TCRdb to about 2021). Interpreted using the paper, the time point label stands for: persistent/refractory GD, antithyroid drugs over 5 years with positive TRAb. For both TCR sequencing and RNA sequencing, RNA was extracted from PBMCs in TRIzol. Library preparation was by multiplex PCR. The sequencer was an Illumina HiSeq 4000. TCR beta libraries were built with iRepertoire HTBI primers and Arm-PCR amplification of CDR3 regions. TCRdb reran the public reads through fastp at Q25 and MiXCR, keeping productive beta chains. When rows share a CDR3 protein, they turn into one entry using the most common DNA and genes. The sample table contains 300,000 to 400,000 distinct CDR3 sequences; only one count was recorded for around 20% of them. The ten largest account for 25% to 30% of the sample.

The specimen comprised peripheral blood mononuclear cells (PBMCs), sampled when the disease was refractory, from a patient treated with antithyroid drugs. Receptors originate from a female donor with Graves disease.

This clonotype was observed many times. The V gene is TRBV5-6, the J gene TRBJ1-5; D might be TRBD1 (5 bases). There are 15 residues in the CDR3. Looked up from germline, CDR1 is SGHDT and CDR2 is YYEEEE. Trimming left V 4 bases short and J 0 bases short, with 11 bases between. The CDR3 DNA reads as TGTGCCAGCAGCCGTGGGGGGTTTAGCAATCAGCCCCAGCATTTT. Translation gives CASSRGGFSNQPQHF.

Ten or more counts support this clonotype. DNA of the CDR3: TGTGCCAGCAACTCGGCAGGCCGGAACTATGGCTACACCTTC. It translates to CASNSAGRNYGYTF. This rearrangement joins TRBV6-1 to TRBJ1-2; D is unresolved. Germline V gives CDR1 MNHNS, CDR2 SASEGT. The CDR3 covers 14 residues. The V end lost 7 bases, the J end lost 2 bases, and 14 bases lay between the germline ends.

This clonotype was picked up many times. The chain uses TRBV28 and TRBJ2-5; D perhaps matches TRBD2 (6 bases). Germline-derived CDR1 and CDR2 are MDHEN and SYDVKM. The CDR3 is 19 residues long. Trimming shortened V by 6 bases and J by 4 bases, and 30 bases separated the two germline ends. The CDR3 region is CASRTDRDFQRALRETQYF. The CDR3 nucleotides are TGTGCCAGCAGAACAGATAGGGACTTCCAGAGGGCGTTACGAGAGACCCAGTACTTC.

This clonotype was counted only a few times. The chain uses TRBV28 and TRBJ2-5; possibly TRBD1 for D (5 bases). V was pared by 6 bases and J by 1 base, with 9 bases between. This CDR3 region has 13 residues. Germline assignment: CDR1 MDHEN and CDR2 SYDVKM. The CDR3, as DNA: TGTGCCAGCAGGTCAGGGCTCCAAGAGACCCAGTACTTC. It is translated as CASRSGLQETQYF. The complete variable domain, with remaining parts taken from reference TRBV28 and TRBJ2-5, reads DVKVTQSSRYLVKRTGEKVFLECVQDMDHENMFWYRQDPGLGLRLIYFSYDVKMKEKGDIPEGYSVSREKKERFSLILESASTNQTSMYLCASRSGLQETQYFGPGTRLLVL.

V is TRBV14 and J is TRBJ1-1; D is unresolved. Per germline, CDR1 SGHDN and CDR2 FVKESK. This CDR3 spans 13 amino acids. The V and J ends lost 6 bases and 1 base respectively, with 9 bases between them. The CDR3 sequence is CASSVRRNTEAFF. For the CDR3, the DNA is TGTGCCAGCAGTGTAAGGAGGAACACTGAAGCTTTCTTT. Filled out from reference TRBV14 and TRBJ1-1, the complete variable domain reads EAGVTQFPSHSVIEKGQTVTLRCDPISGHDNLYWYRRVMGKEIKFLLHFVKESKQDESGMPNNRFLAERTGGTYSTLKVQPAELEDSGVYFCASSVRRNTEAFFGQGTRLTVV.

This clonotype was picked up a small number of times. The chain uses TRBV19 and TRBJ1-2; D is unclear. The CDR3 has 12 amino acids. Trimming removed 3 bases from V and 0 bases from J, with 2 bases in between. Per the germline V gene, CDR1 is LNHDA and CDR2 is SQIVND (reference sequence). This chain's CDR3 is CASSISNYGYTF. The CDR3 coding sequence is TGTGCCAGTAGTATTTCTAACTATGGCTACACCTTC.

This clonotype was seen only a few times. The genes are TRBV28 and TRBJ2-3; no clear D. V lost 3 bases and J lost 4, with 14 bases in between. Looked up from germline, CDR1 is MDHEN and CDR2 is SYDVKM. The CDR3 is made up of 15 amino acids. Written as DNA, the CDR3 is TGTGCCAGCAGTTTGCCCGCGGCTCCCGCAGATACGCAGTATTTT. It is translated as CASSLPAAPADTQYF.

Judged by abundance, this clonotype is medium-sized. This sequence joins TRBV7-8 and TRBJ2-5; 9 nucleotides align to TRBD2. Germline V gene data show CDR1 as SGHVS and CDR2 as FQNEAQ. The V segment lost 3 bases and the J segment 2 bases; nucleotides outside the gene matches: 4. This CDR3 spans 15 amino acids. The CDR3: CASSFQTSGQETQYF. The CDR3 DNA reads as TGTGCCAGCAGCTTCCAGACTAGCGGACAAGAGACCCAGTACTTC.

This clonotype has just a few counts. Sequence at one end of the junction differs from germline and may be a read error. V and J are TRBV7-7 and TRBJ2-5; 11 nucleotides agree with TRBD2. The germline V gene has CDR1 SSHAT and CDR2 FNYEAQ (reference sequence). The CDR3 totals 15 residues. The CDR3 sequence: CASSKLAGVQETQYF. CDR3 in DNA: TGTGCTAGCAGCAAACTAGCGGGGGTTCAAGAGACCCAGTACTTC.

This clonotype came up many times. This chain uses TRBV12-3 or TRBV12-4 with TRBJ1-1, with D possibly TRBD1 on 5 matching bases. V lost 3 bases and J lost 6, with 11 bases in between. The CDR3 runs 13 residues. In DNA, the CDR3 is TGTGCCAGCAGTTTGTTTGGGGCCCCTGAAGCTTTCTTT. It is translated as CASSLFGAPEAFF.

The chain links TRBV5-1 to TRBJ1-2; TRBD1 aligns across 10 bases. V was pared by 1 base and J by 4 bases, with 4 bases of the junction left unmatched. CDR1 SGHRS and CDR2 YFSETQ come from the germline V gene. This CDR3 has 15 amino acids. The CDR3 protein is CASSLTTGGVYGYTF. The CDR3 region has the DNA TGCGCCAGCAGCTTGACGACAGGGGGCGTCTATGGCTACACCTTC.

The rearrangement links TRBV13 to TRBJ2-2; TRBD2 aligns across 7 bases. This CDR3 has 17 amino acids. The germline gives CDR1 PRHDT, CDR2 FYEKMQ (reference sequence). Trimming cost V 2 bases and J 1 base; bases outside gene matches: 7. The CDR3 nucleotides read TGTGCCAGCAGCTTATTCTTTGAGCGGGGGAACACCGGGGAGCTGTTTTTT. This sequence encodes CASSLFFERGNTGELFF. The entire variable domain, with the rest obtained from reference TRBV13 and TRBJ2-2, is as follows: AAGVIQSPRHLIKEKRETATLKCYPIPRHDTVYWYQQGPGQDPQFLISFYEKMQSDKGSIPDRFSAQQFSDYHSELNMSSLELGDSALYFCASSLFFERGNTGELFFGEGSRLTVL.

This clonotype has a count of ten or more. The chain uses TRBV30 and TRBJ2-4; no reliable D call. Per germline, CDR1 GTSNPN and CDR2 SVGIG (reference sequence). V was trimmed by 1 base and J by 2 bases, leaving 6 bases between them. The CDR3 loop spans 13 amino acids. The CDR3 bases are TGTGCCTGGAGTGGAAGCTCCAAAAACATTCAGTACTTC. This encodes CAWSGSSKNIQYF.